A single sample is the source of the 5 T cell receptor beta chains below, sequenced in a study of shared clonotypes between healthy human individuals. The repertoire was sequenced with immunoSEQ multiplex PCR; TCRdb's copy has only in-frame clones and lacks some. This table has around 2.3 million clones, approximately 94% appearing once. The sequenced sample was naive CD4+ T cells sorted from blood. Subset of the sample: CD45RA+ positively selected. The source is a man aged 18-30 years in good health.

This rearrangement joins TRBV7-2 to TRBJ1-4; D not resolved. This CDR3 spans 15 amino acids. V gave up 2 bases and J gave up 0 bases, with 7 bases separating them. Germline CDR1 and CDR2: SGHTA and FQGNSA. CDR3 nucleotides: TGTGCCAGCAGCTTATCCGGAACAACTAATGAAAAACTGTTTTTT. Translating it yields CASSLSGTTNEKLFF.

This sequence joins TRBV4-3 and TRBJ1-2; D not certain. V was cut by 0 bases and J by 4 bases, with 9 bases left in between. The CDR3 runs to 14 residues. CDR1 LGHNA and CDR2 YSLEER come from the germline V gene. This CDR3 reads CASSQEDISYGYTF. CDR3 DNA: TGCGCCAGCAGCCAAGAAGATATAAGCTATGGCTACACCTTC.

The chain links TRBV30 to TRBJ1-3; D gene unclear. V lost 1 base and J 0 bases, leaving 7 bases between the germline ends. Germline CDR1 reads GTSNPN; CDR2 reads SVGIG (reference sequence). The CDR3 covers 14 residues. The chain's CDR3 is CAWSAHFSGNTIYF. CDR3 in DNA: TGTGCCTGGAGTGCTCATTTCTCTGGAAACACCATATATTTT.

The chain has TRBV4-1 and TRBJ1-2; 7 bases fit TRBD1. This CDR3 is 15 amino acids long. Trimming at V came to 4 bases and at J to 1 base, leaving 6 bases not matched to a gene. Germline lookup yields CDR1 MGHRA and CDR2 YSYEKL. The CDR3: CASSLRQGGNYGYTF. DNA for the CDR3: TGCGCCAGCAGCCTCCGACAGGGAGGTAACTATGGCTACACCTTC.

This sequence joins TRBV6-1 and TRBJ2-7; D may be TRBD1 or TRBD2 (5 bases each). Germline assignment: CDR1 MNHNS and CDR2 SASEGT. The V end lost 7 bases, the J end lost 5 bases, and 18 bases lay between the germline ends. The CDR3 extends over 14 amino acids. This CDR3 is CASIQSGTPHEQYF. CDR3 bases: TGTGCCAGCATTCAATCCGGGACCCCCCACGAGCAGTACTTC.